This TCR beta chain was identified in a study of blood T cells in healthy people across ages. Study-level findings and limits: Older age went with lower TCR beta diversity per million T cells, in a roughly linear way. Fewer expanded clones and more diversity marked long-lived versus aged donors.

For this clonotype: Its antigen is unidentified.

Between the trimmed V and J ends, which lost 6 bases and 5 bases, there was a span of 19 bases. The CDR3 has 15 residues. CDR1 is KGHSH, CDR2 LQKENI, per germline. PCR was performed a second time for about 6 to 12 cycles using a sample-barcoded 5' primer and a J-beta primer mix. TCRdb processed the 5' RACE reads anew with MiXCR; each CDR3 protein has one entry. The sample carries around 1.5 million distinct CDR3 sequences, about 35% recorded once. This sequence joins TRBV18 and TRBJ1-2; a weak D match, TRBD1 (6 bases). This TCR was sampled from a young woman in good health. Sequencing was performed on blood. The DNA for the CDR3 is TGTGCCAGCTCCCGAACTACAGGGACGGCATATGGCTACACCTTC. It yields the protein CASSRTTGTAYGYTF.